One sample yielded the 31 T cell receptor beta chains listed below, sequenced in a study of Graves' ophthalmopathy and Graves' hyperthyroidism (dated by TCRdb to 2016 to 2019). The sample was run on an Illumina HiSeq 2000. TCR beta CDR3 regions were amplified from RNA transcripts for repertoire sequencing. The first round of RT-PCR was done with HTBI primers and the Qiagen OneStep RT-PCR kit, and was followed by a second round of multiplex PCR, then size selection and purification. TCRdb ran its own pipeline on the public reads, namely fastp trimming at Q25 and MiXCR clone calling, and kept in-frame beta chains. Rows merge per CDR3 protein into single entries with the most common DNA and genes. The sample profile shows under 800,000 distinct CDR3 sequences; 22% of them were found once. In total, the top ten clones hold more than 5.5% of the sample. The sequenced sample was peripheral blood. The source of these receptors is a woman aged 18 to 35 with stable Graves' hyperthyroidism. Some clones in this sample may be carry-over from other donors' samples. Donor details come from another sample of the same person, matched by shared clones.

This clonotype occurred many times. The V gene is TRBV24-1, the J gene TRBJ1-2; D call uncertain. Trimming stripped 3 bases from V and 5 bases from J, with 12 bases between. The CDR3 runs 14 residues. Germline loops: CDR1 KGHDR, CDR2 SFDVKD. The CDR3 coding sequence is TGTGCCACCAGTGATCCCGATAGAGCTTATGGCTACACCTTC. It specifies CATSDPDRAYGYTF.

The chain combines TRBV6-5 with TRBJ2-7; 15 bases match TRBD2. Trimming at V came to 4 bases and at J to 5 bases, leaving 6 bases not matched to a gene. This CDR3 contains 16 residues. Germline V CDR1 and CDR2: MNHEY, SVGAGI. The CDR3 DNA is TGTGCCAGCAGTTCCTATGGACTAGCGGGAGGGCACGAGCAGTACTTC. Protein sequence: CASSSYGLAGGHEQYF.

This clonotype was recorded many times. The rearrangement joins TRBV11-2 to TRBJ1-6; D call uncertain. Germline V lookup: CDR1 SGHAT, CDR2 FQNNGV. This CDR3 is built from 12 residues. The germline V and J ends were trimmed by 3 bases and 13 bases, with 10 bases remaining between them. The CDR3 is CASSFEVSPLHF. CDR3 DNA: TGTGCCAGCAGCTTCGAAGTATCTCCCCTCCACTTT.

The chain carries TRBV28 and TRBJ2-7, with D unclear. The CDR3 consists of 13 residues. From germline, CDR1 is MDHEN and CDR2 SYDVKM. The V and J ends lost 6 bases and 2 bases respectively, with 11 bases between them. CDR3 DNA sequence: TGTGCCAGCAGCGATGACACAGCCTACGAGCAGTACTTC. It translates to CASSDDTAYEQYF.

The chain employs TRBV20-1 and TRBJ1-6; no reliable D call. The CDR3 length is 15 residues. Germline CDR1 is DFQATT and CDR2 is SNEGSKA (reference sequence). V was shortened by 2 bases and J by 9 bases, with 17 bases between the two germline ends. The CDR3 spells CSARTRNTEASPLHF. DNA for the CDR3: TGCAGTGCTAGAACCCGTAACACTGAGGCTTCACCCCTCCACTTT.

The table lists this clonotype with many counts. The chain uses TRBV20-1 and TRBJ2-7; TRBD2 matches 8 bases. J lost 2 bases, V lost 4 bases, and 16 bases had no gene match. This CDR3 has 17 amino acids. Germline values: CDR1 DFQATT, CDR2 SNEGSKA (reference sequence). The CDR3 protein is CSAKKGLGLAATYEQYF. As DNA, the CDR3 is TGCAGTGCTAAGAAGGGACTAGGACTAGCCGCTACCTACGAGCAGTACTTC.

CDR3 DNA sequence: TGCGCCAGCAGCCCGCTGTCAGGCGGAGCCGAGACCCAGTACTTC. Encoded protein: CASSPLSGGAETQYF. The chain links TRBV4-1 to TRBJ2-5; D unclear. Per germline, CDR1 MGHRA and CDR2 YSYEKL. V shed 4 bases and J shed 5 bases, with 17 bases lying between them. This CDR3 has 15 amino acids.

This clonotype appeared many times. V usage is TRBV6-5 and J usage is TRBJ2-2, with no clear D. Germline values: CDR1 MNHEY, CDR2 SVGAGI. This CDR3 contains 13 residues. Trimming stripped 9 bases from V and 1 base from J, with 9 bases between. CDR3 nucleotides: TGTGCCAGTTGTACCTTGAACACCGGGGAGCTGTTTTTT. Encoded protein: CASCTLNTGELFF.

The chain employs TRBV4-1 and TRBJ1-5; D not certain. The CDR3 runs 15 residues. Germline CDR1 MGHRA, CDR2 YSYEKL. The V end lost 3 bases, the J end lost 0 bases, and 9 bases lay between the germline ends. The CDR3 protein is CASSQGINSNQPQHF. The CDR3 coding sequence is TGCGCCAGCAGCCAGGGAATTAATAGCAATCAGCCCCAGCATTTT.

This clonotype was recorded many times. The CDR3 loop reads CASRTEGADNSPLHF. CDR3 coding DNA: TGTGCCAGCAGAACAGAGGGGGCAGATAATTCACCCCTCCACTTT. The chain joins TRBV27 to TRBJ1-6; 7 bases are shared with TRBD1. The germline CDR1 and CDR2 sequences are MNHEY and SMNVEV (reference sequence). The CDR3 length is 15 residues. V shed 6 bases, J shed 5 bases, and the junction held 7 bases outside the gene matches.

This clonotype was seen only a few times. As DNA, the CDR3 is TGTGCCAGCGAGGGGGGGGGGGATGAGCAGTTCTTC. This gives the protein CASEGGGDEQFF. The V and J genes are TRBV6-2 or TRBV6-3 and TRBJ2-1, with a possible D match to TRBD2 (7 bases). The CDR3 covers 12 residues. Germline assignment: CDR1 MNHEY and CDR2 SVGEGT. V was cut by 8 bases and J by 8 bases, with 13 bases left in between.

This clonotype came up many times. The chain uses TRBV12-3 or TRBV12-4 and TRBJ2-2; D uncertain. CDR3 length: 15 residues. V was shortened by 3 bases and J by 0 bases, with 8 bases between the two germline ends. CDR3 region: CASSFWATNTGELFF. For the CDR3, the DNA is TGTGCCAGCAGTTTTTGGGCTACGAACACCGGGGAGCTGTTTTTT.

This clonotype was seen ten or more times. The chain employs TRBV29-1 and TRBJ1-1; the D is unclear. Trimming shortened V by 7 bases and J by 4 bases, and 16 bases separated the two germline ends. CDR1 and CDR2 (germline): SQVTM, ANQGSEA. CDR3 length: 13 amino acids. CDR3 sequence reads: CSASLTLGTEAFF. The CDR3, as DNA: TGCAGCGCCTCCCTTACCCTGGGCACTGAAGCTTTCTTT.

This clonotype has ten or more counts. The chain employs TRBV2 and TRBJ1-2, with 7 nucleotides matching TRBD1. Losses at the gene ends were 2 bases for V and 4 bases for J; bases not matched to a gene: 13. Germline values: CDR1 SNHLY, CDR2 FYNNEI. The CDR3 loop spans 17 amino acids. This chain's CDR3 is CASSESKRTGSSYGYTF. The CDR3 DNA reads TGTGCCAGCAGTGAAAGTAAACGGACAGGAAGTTCCTATGGCTACACCTTC.

This clonotype was counted ten times or more. The V call is TRBV6-1, the J call TRBJ1-1; no clear D. Trimming stripped 4 bases from V and 0 bases from J, with 6 bases between. Germline lookup yields CDR1 MNHNS and CDR2 SASEGT. CDR3 size: 13 residues. CDR3 amino acids: CASSAGMNTEAFF. The CDR3 DNA is TGTGCCAGCAGTGCTGGGATGAACACTGAAGCTTTCTTT.

This clonotype appeared many times. This rearrangement joins TRBV5-1 to TRBJ1-3, with 10 bases aligning to TRBD1. Germline lookup yields CDR1 SGHRS and CDR2 YFSETQ. CDR3 length: 17 amino acids. Germline trimming cut 4 bases from V and 1 base from J; bases unmatched to any gene: 8. In DNA form, the CDR3 reads TGCGCCAGCAGCCCAAATCCGGGACAGGGGTCTGGAAACACCATATATTTT. Amino acid sequence: CASSPNPGQGSGNTIYF.

This clonotype showed up many times. In nucleotides, the CDR3 is TGTGCCAGCAGCCACCACGACAGATCCTACGAGCAGTACTTC. Its protein is CASSHHDRSYEQYF. The gene calls are TRBV14 and TRBJ2-7, with a weak D call TRBD1 (5 bases). The germline CDR1 and CDR2 sequences are SGHDN and FVKESK. The CDR3 runs 14 residues. V was shortened by 3 bases and J by 1 base, with 10 bases between the two germline ends.

This clonotype was seen repeatedly, ten times or more. The V call is TRBV10-3, the J call TRBJ2-7, with 10 bases fitting TRBD1. This CDR3 comprises 13 residues. V gave up 6 bases and J gave up 5 bases; unmatched junction bases: 4. Germline loops: CDR1 ENHRY, CDR2 SYGVKD. The CDR3 DNA is TGTGCCATCAGGGGACAGGGGACCGACGAGCAGTACTTC. Translating it yields CAIRGQGTDEQYF.

This clonotype was counted only a few times. The gene calls are TRBV6-1 and TRBJ2-5; TRBD2 matches 8 bases. Germline CDR1 MNHNS, CDR2 SASEGT. The CDR3 contains 15 residues. V lost 5 bases, J lost 4 bases, and 9 bases stayed unmatched. The CDR3 sequence is CASSPQREWGETQYF. In nucleotides, the CDR3 is TGTGCCAGCAGTCCCCAGCGGGAGTGGGGAGAGACCCAGTACTTC.

The chain joins TRBV6-1 to TRBJ2-7, with 10 bases lining up with TRBD1. V shed 7 bases and J 3 bases; nucleotides not matched to a gene: 6. Germline V gene lookup returns CDR1 MNHNS and CDR2 SASEGT. This CDR3 spans 14 amino acids. The CDR3 bases are TGTGCCAGCAACCGGGACAGGGGCTACTACGAGCAGTACTTC. Translating gives CASNRDRGYYEQYF.

To note about this clonotype: With a much larger clone just one base away, this may be a read error. This chain joins TRBV28 and TRBJ2-7, with 11 bases that match TRBD1. The length of the CDR3 is 16 residues. The J segment lost 4 bases and the V segment lost 3 bases, leaving 8 bases of the junction unmatched. CDR1 is MDHEN and CDR2 is SYDVKM in the germline V gene. The CDR3 DNA sequence: TGTGCCAGCAGTTTCGCCGGGACAGGGGGGATATACGAGCAGTACTTC. Its translation is CASSFAGTGGIYEQYF.

This clonotype was detected many times. V usage is TRBV12-3 or TRBV12-4 and J usage is TRBJ2-5; 12 bases match TRBD1. The CDR3 length is 14 residues. The ends lost 8 bases at V and 1 base at J; junction bases unmatched: 2. The CDR3 reads CASGTGGPQETQYF. In DNA, the CDR3 is TGTGCCAGCGGGACAGGGGGCCCCCAAGAGACCCAGTACTTC.

This clonotype was detected ten times or more. The chain has TRBV11-2 and TRBJ1-2; a possible D gene is TRBD1 (6 bases). CDR3 length: 16 amino acids. Per the germline V gene, CDR1 is SGHAT and CDR2 is FQNNGV. V was shortened by 5 bases and J by 3 bases, with 19 bases between the two germline ends. This CDR3 is CASSLPRASGDYGYTF. The CDR3 DNA reads TGTGCCAGCAGCCTACCCCGGGCCTCAGGGGACTATGGCTACACCTTC.

This clonotype has at least ten counts. The V call is TRBV5-1, the J call TRBJ1-5; D remains unclear. Per germline, CDR1 SGHRS and CDR2 YFSETQ. There are 10 residues in the CDR3. With 4 bases removed from V and 10 bases from J, the gap between germline ends came to 6 bases. The CDR3 DNA is TGCGCCAGCAGCCCGCCACCCCAGCATTTT. As protein: CASSPPPQHF.

Only a few counts were recorded for this clonotype. The genes are TRBV4-2 and TRBJ2-5, with D perhaps TRBD1 or TRBD2 (5 bases each). The CDR3 contains 14 residues. Trimming left V 0 bases short and J 6 bases short, with 11 bases between. Germline loops: CDR1 LGHNA, CDR2 YNFKEQ. CDR3 sequence (DNA): TGTGCCAGCAGCCAAGAGGGACCAGGAAAGACCCAGTACTTC. This gives the protein CASSQEGPGKTQYF.

The J gene is TRBJ2-7, the V gene TRBV6-5; 7 nucleotides line up with TRBD1. V lost 6 bases to trimming and J lost 3 bases; unmatched junction nucleotides: 11. The V gene's germline CDR1 is MNHEY and CDR2 SVGAGI. The CDR3 runs to 15 residues. Here the CDR3 reads CASSYTWDRNYEQYF. The CDR3 nucleotides read TGTGCCAGCAGCTATACCTGGGACAGAAACTACGAGCAGTACTTC.

This clonotype was observed at least ten times. The chain recombines TRBV29-1 with TRBJ2-2; D unclear. The CDR3 totals 14 residues. The germline V gene has CDR1 SQVTM and CDR2 ANQGSEA. V dropped 1 base and J dropped 2 bases, with 8 bases sitting between them. The CDR3 DNA reads as TGCAGCGTTGAAGGCCCCTACAACACCGGGGAGCTGTTTTTT. Translated: CSVEGPYNTGELFF.

V gene TRBV6-1 combines with J gene TRBJ2-7; 9 bases agree with TRBD1. Germline values: CDR1 MNHNS, CDR2 SASEGT. The CDR3 has 16 amino acids. V shed 3 bases, J shed 3 bases, and the junction held 9 bases outside the gene matches. CDR3 region: CASSDSAGTGFYEQYF. Here the CDR3 DNA reads TGTGCCAGCAGTGATTCAGCCGGGACAGGGTTCTACGAGCAGTACTTC.

The sample holds many counts of this clonotype. The chain joins TRBV12-3 or TRBV12-4 to TRBJ2-3; D remains ambiguous. The CDR3 extends over 15 amino acids. V was shortened by 6 bases and J by 0 bases, with 13 bases between the two germline ends. The CDR3 bases are TGTGCCAGCAGAGTCTCTCGCAGGAGCACAGATACGCAGTATTTT. Amino acid sequence: CASRVSRRSTDTQYF.

This clonotype has a count of ten or more. The genes are TRBV12-3 or TRBV12-4 and TRBJ2-6; 12 bases map to TRBD1. The CDR3 is 17 residues long. V trimming: 2 bases; J trimming: 11 bases; junction bases outside the gene matches: 10. The CDR3 DNA follows: TGTGCCAGCAGTTTAATTAGCGGGACAGGGGGCCCACACGTCCTGACTTTC. It specifies CASSLISGTGGPHVLTF.

This clonotype has ten or more counts. V is TRBV10-3 and J is TRBJ1-2; a weak D match, TRBD1 (6 bases). CDR3 size: 11 residues. Between the trimmed V and J ends, which lost 10 bases and 3 bases, there was a span of 9 bases. The V gene's germline CDR1 is ENHRY and CDR2 SYGVKD. CDR3 coding DNA: TGTGCCACCGGACAGTACTATGGCTACACCTTC. Protein product: CATGQYYGYTF.